Detailed here is one TCR beta chain. These data originate in a study of T cell changes during pregnancy in multiple sclerosis. Between the trimmed V and J ends, which lost 6 bases and 9 bases, there was a span of 13 bases. The germline gives CDR1 MDHEN, CDR2 SYDVKM. The CDR3 totals 12 residues. Generated by immunoSEQ multiplex PCR, the TCRdb table keeps only in-frame clones and is missing some. Among about 40,000 clones listed, 80% to 90% were seen once. The chain joins TRBV28 to TRBJ2-3, with D possibly being TRBD2 (5 bases). This receptor was identified in a female donor with multiple sclerosis, enrolled in a pregnancy study. The sequencing used CD4+ T cells from peripheral blood mononuclear cells, collected in the first trimester of pregnancy. This CDR3 reads CASSTRPGTQYF. DNA for the CDR3: TGTGCCAGCAGCACCCGGCCGGGGACGCAGTATTTT.